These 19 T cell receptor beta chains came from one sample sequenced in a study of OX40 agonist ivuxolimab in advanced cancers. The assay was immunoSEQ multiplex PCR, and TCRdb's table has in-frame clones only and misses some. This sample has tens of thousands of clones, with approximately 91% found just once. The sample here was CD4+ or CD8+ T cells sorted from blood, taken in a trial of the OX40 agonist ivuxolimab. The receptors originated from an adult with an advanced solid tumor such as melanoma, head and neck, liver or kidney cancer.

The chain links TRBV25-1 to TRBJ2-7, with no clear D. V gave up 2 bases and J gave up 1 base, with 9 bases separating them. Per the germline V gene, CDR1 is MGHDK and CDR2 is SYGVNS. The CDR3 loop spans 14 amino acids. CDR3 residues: CASSEGGPSYEQYF. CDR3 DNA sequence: TGTGCCAGCAGTGAAGGCGGCCCTTCCTACGAGCAGTACTTC.

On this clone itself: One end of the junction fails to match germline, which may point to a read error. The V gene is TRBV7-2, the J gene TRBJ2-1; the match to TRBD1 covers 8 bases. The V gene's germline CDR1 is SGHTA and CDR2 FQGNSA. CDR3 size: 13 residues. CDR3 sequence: CASSLETRDRHIF. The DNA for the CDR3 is TGTGCCAGCAGCTTAGAGACCCGGGACAGGCACATCTTC.

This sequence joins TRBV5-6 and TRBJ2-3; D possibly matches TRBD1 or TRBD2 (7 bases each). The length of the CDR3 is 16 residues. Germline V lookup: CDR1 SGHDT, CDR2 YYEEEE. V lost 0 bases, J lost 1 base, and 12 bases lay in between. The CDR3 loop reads CASSLGQGGGTDTQYF. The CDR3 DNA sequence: TGTGCCAGCAGCTTGGGACAGGGAGGGGGCACAGATACGCAGTATTTT.

The CDR3 DNA follows: TGTGCCAGCTCACCAAAGAATAGCGGCACCACAGATACGCAGTATTTT. Translation: CASSPKNSGTTDTQYF. V gene TRBV18 combines with J gene TRBJ2-3; a weak D match, TRBD2 (6 bases). CDR3 length equals 16 residues. Germline lookup yields CDR1 KGHSH and CDR2 LQKENI. The V end was cut by 2 bases, the J end by 2 bases, with 14 bases between.

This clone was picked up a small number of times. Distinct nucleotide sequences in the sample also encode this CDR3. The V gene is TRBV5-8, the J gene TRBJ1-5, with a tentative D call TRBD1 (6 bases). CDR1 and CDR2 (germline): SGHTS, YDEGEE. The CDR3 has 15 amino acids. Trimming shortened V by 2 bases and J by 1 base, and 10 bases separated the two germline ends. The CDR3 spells CASSLQGWSNQPQHF. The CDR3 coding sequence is TGTGCCAGCAGCTTACAGGGATGGAGCAATCAGCCCCAGCATTTT.

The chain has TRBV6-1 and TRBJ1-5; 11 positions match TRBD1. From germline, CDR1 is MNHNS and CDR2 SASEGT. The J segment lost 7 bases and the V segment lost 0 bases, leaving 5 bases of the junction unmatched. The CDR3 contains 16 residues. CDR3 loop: CASSEAGTGGRQPQHF. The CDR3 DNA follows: TGTGCCAGCAGTGAAGCCGGGACAGGGGGACGACAGCCCCAGCATTTT.

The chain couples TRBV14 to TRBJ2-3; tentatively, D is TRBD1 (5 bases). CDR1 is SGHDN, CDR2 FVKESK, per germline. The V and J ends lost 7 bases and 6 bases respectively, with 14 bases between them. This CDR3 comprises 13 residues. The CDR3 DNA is TGTGCCAGCACCCCCCAAACAGGCGATACGCAGTATTTT. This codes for CASTPQTGDTQYF.

In DNA form, the CDR3 reads TGTGCCAGCTCACCCCGGGGACTAGCGGGGGTCTCCTACGAGCAGTACTTC. Protein product: CASSPRGLAGVSYEQYF. V usage is TRBV18 and J usage is TRBJ2-7, with 14 bases lining up with TRBD2. V was clipped by 3 bases and J by 0 bases; unmatched bases: 4. The germline gives CDR1 KGHSH, CDR2 LQKENI. This CDR3 has 17 residues.

CDR3 amino acids: CASSRTPGPQHF. The DNA for the CDR3 is TGTGCCAGCAGCCGGACCCCAGGGCCCCAGCATTTT. The chain uses TRBV5-6 and TRBJ1-5; D call uncertain. Germline V gene data show CDR1 as SGHDT and CDR2 as YYEEEE. V was cut by 4 bases and J by 9 bases, with 11 bases left in between. The CDR3 totals 12 residues.

CDR3 sequence reads: CASISTPGGRKSEQFF. Here the CDR3 DNA reads TGTGCCAGCATCAGTACGCCGGGCGGTCGTAAGAGTGAGCAGTTCTTC. The genes are TRBV7-6 and TRBJ2-1; D call uncertain. There are 16 residues in the CDR3. Germline V CDR1 and CDR2: SGHVS, FNYEAQ. Trimming removed 7 bases from V and 9 bases from J, with 25 bases in between.

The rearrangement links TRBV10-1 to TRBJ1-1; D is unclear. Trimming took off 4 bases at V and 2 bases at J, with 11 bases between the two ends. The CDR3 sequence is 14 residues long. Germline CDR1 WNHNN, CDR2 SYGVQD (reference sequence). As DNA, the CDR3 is TGCGCCAGCAGTGCCGGTACCTTAAACACTGAAGCTTTCTTT. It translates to CASSAGTLNTEAFF.

CDR3: CASSLDRGNSPLHF. DNA of the CDR3: TGTGCCAGCAGCCTGGACAGGGGCAATTCACCCCTCCACTTT. This sequence joins TRBV9 and TRBJ1-6; TRBD1 aligns across 9 bases. The germline V gene encodes CDR1 SGDLS and CDR2 YYNGEE. This CDR3 is 14 amino acids long. V lost 4 bases and J lost 7; bases outside the gene matches: 3. Full variable domain (missing parts from reference TRBV9 and TRBJ1-6): DSGVTQTPKHLITATGQRVTLRCSPRSGDLSVYWYQQSLDQGLQFLIQYYNGEERAKGNILERFSAQQFPDLHSELNLSSLELGDSALYFCASSLDRGNSPLHFGNGTRLTVT.

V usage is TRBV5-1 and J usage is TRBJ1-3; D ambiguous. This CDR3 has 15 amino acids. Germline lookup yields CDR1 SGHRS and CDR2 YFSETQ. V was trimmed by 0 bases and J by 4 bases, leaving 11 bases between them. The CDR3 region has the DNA TGCGCCAGCAGCTTGGAGGCTAGGTCAGGAAACACCATATATTTT. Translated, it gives CASSLEARSGNTIYF.

CDR3: CATSRDSRAGGYTF. CDR3 nucleotides: TGTGCCACCAGCAGAGATTCGAGGGCCGGGGGCTACACCTTC. The V call is TRBV15, the J call TRBJ1-2; D is ambiguous. CDR1 LNHNV and CDR2 YYDKDF come from the germline V gene (reference sequence). The CDR3 has 14 residues. The V end lost 0 bases, the J end lost 8 bases, and 13 bases lay between the germline ends.

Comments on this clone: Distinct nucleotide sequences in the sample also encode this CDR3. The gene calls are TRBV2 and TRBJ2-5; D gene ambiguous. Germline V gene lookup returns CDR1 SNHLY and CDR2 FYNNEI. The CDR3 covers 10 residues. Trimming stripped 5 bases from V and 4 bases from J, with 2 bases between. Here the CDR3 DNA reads TGTGCCAGCAGTCTAGAGACCCAGTACTTC. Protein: CASSLETQYF.

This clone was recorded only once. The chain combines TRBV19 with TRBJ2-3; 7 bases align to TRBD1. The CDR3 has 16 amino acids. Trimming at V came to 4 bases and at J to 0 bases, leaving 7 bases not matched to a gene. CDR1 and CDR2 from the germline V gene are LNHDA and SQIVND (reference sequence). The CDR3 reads CASSTQGTPSTDTQYF. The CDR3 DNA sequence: TGTGCCAGTAGTACACAGGGGACCCCTAGCACAGATACGCAGTATTTT.

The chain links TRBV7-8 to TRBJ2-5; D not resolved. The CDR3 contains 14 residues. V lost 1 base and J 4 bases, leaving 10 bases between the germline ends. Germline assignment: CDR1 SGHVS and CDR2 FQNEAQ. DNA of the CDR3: TGTGCCAGCAGCTTAGGCGGCGGTGGAGAGACCCAGTACTTC. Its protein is CASSLGGGGETQYF. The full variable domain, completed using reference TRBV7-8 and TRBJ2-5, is GAGVSQSPRYKVAKRGQDVALRCDPISGHVSLFWYQQALGQGPEFLTYFQNEAQLDKSGLPSDRFFAERPEGSVSTLKIQRTQQEDSAVYLCASSLGGGGETQYFGPGTRLLVL.

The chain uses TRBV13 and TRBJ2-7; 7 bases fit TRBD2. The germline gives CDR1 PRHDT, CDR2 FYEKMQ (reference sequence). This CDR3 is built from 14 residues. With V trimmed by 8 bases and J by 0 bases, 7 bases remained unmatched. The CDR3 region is CASGMRGFSYEQYF. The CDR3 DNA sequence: TGTGCCAGCGGAATGCGGGGGTTCTCCTACGAGCAGTACTTC.

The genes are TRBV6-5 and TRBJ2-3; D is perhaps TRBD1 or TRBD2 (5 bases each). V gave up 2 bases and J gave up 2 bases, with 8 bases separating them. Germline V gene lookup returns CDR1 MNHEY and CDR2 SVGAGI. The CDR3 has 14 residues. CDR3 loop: CASSYGGTTDTQYF. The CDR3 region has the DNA TGTGCCAGCAGTTACGGTGGGACCACAGATACGCAGTATTTT.